This is a list of T cell receptor beta chains from one sample in a study of CXCR3-negative and CXCR3-positive naive CD8 T cells. TCRdb re-called the 5' RACE reads and catalogs CDR3 proteins one per entry, DNA excluded. This table holds about 110,000 distinct CDR3 sequences. Material for sequencing was naive CXCR3+ CD8+ T cells from blood. The receptor source for this set is a human donor in good health. Some clones in this sample may be carry-over from other donors' samples. Each CDR3 is given with its conserved first and last residue. The order of the fields is V gene, J gene, CDR3 protein.

V: TRBV29-1; J: TRBJ2-5; CDR3: CSVDGLVASGGRARGGTQYF
V: TRBV20-1; J: TRBJ1-4; CDR3: CSARALWENEKLFF
V: TRBV7-2; J: TRBJ2-1; CDR3: CASSSGEGPAYNEQFF
V: TRBV21-1; J: TRBJ1-2; CDR3: CASSRNVLRDRGLTSYGYTF
V: TRBV7-2; J: TRBJ2-7; CDR3: CASRSGASYEQYF
V: TRBV29-1; J: TRBJ2-5; CDR3: CSAILANQETQYF
V: TRBV29-1; J: TRBJ1-2; CDR3: CSVESLGNYGYTF
V: TRBV19; J: TRBJ1-2; CDR3: CASSTGFGYTF
V: TRBV4-2; J: TRBJ2-7; CDR3: CASSQEWGGSSYEQYF
V: TRBV7-9; J: TRBJ2-7; CDR3: CASSFIEEYEQYF
V: TRBV14; J: TRBJ1-6; CDR3: CASSQAVGALDSPLHF
V: TRBV12-3/TRBV12-4; J: TRBJ2-1; CDR3: CASSPPVTYNEQFF
V: TRBV13; J: TRBJ1-1; CDR3: CASSLAPGDTEAFF
V: TRBV7-2; J: TRBJ2-4; CDR3: CASSLVSGTNALAKNIQYF
V: TRBV7-9; J: TRBJ1-1; CDR3: CASTDSGTEAFF
V: TRBV29-1; J: TRBJ1-2; CDR3: CSVRTGGYGYTF
V: TRBV5-1; J: TRBJ1-1; CDR3: CASSLGGGYTEAFF
V: TRBV28; J: TRBJ2-5; CDR3: CASAPGLQETQYF
V: TRBV7-9; J: TRBJ2-7; CDR3: CASSLGELVREQYF
V: TRBV28; J: TRBJ2-7; CDR3: CASSLNLRGLEEEQYF
V: TRBV14; J: TRBJ2-5; CDR3: CASSQERRAWETQYF
V: TRBV29-1; J: TRBJ1-3; CDR3: CSVEGDEEDTIYF
V: TRBV6-2/TRBV6-3; J: TRBJ1-1; CDR3: CATSPVWVVGNEGEAFF
V: TRBV7-9; J: TRBJ2-2; CDR3: CASSSTGLNTGELFF
V: TRBV5-1; J: TRBJ2-1; CDR3: CASSLEASGGNEQFF
V: TRBV29-1; J: TRBJ2-6; CDR3: CSVEDRSGYSGANVLTF
V: TRBV6-6; J: TRBJ2-7; CDR3: CASSLDSSDSEQYF
V: TRBV6-1; J: TRBJ1-5; CDR3: CASIRSSGERAQHF
V: TRBV20-1; J: TRBJ2-7; CDR3: CSADSGRSYEQYF
V: TRBV11-2; J: TRBJ1-2; CDR3: CASSLAQGNYGYTF
V: TRBV12-3/TRBV12-4; J: TRBJ2-4; CDR3: CASSFLGTQNIQYF
V: TRBV29-1; J: TRBJ1-2; CDR3: CSVEAAAFGYTF
V: TRBV20-1; J: TRBJ2-4; CDR3: CSAGGVVVKNIQYF
V: TRBV29-1; J: TRBJ1-4; CDR3: CSAEDRLEEKLFF
V: TRBV29-1; J: TRBJ2-7; CDR3: CSHRPGQGAYEQYF
V: TRBV7-9; J: TRBJ2-7; CDR3: CASSLMVGSYEQYF
V: TRBV5-4; J: TRBJ1-3; CDR3: CASSSTTGNGNTIYF
V: TRBV7-2; J: TRBJ2-7; CDR3: CASSFGLAYEQYF
V: TRBV7-9; J: TRBJ1-4; CDR3: CASTLENSEKLFF
V: TRBV28; J: TRBJ1-5; CDR3: CASSSADPWGNQPQHF
V: TRBV4-1; J: TRBJ2-7; CDR3: CASSQVVTLDSPPYEQYF